This record looks at one TCR beta chain sequence and its context. This sample is part of a study of shared T cell receptors in the human thymus. Using immunoSEQ multiplex PCR, the repertoire was profiled, and TCRdb retains in-frame clones only, with some absent. The sample yields under 850,000 clones, over 75% seen once. Germline CDR1 and CDR2: SGHTA and FQGNSA. CDR3 length: 19 residues. Trimming at V came to 5 bases and at J to 2 bases, leaving 15 bases not matched to a gene. This sample also belongs to another study, concerning human thymus T cells. That report notes: Corrective cardiac operations yielded the resected thymus tissue.

The chain is built from TRBV7-2 and TRBJ2-7, with 13 bases aligning to TRBD2. Sequencing was done on a sample of thymocytes. The sequence was collected from a boy in the first two years of life with a congenital heart defect. The CDR3 nucleotides are TGTGCCAGCAGCCCTGACTCCCCGACTAGCGGGAGGTCTCCCTACGAGCAGTACTTC. Its translation: CASSPDSPTSGRSPYEQYF. Complete variable domain (other parts from reference TRBV7-2 and TRBJ2-7): GAGVSQSPSNKVTEKGKDVELRCDPISGHTALYWYRQSLGQGLEFLIYFQGNSAPDKSGLPSDRFSAERTGGSVSTLTIQRTQQEDSAVYLCASSPDSPTSGRSPYEQYFGPGTRLTVT.